Listed below are T cell receptor beta chains from one sample, sequenced in a study of T-cell memory formation after mild COVID-19. TCRdb reprocessed the 5' RACE reads via MiXCR and lists one record per CDR3 protein. Among some 100,000 distinct CDR3 sequences listed, roughly 10% were seen once. Sample: PBMCs or a T cell subset sorted from them (not recorded which). The receptors were gathered from a man between 18 and 35 years old who had mild COVID-19 (a few samples of this study predate the infection). Cell type and time point are not known. Each CDR3 is given with its conserved first and last residue. The D gene is left open where the match is weak. Expanded clones get a size class; other rows say once, few or many, or leave the size out.

TRBV6-5	TRBJ2-7	.	.	TGTGCCTGTTATCTCCGGTCTGGGTCCTCCTACGAGCAGTACTTC	CACYLRSGSSYEQYF
TRBV2	TRBJ1-1	TRBD1	few	TGTGCCAGCAGCGAAACGACAGGGGGGTGGACTGAAGCTTTCTTT	CASSETTGGWTEAFF
TRBV7-2	TRBJ1-4	TRBD1	.	TGTGCCAGCAGCCCGGGACAGGGATGGGAAAAACTGTTTTTT	CASSPGQGWEKLFF
TRBV7-9	TRBJ2-5	.	few	TGTGCCAGCAGCTTTGAGGGGGGCCAAGAGACCCAGTACTTC	CASSFEGGQETQYF
TRBV30	TRBJ2-3	TRBD2	.	TGTGCCTGGACCCCCTCGGGACTAGCGTTCGGAGATACGCAGTATTTT	CAWTPSGLAFGDTQYF
TRBV29-1	TRBJ1-2	TRBD1	few	TGCAGCGTGCCGGGACAGACCCTCTATGGCTACACCTTC	CSVPGQTLYGYTF
TRBV6-6	TRBJ2-3	.	few	TGTGCCAGCAGTTACGGGAAGGTGGTGGATACGCAGTATTTT	CASSYGKVVDTQYF
TRBV6-2/TRBV6-3	TRBJ1-3	.	.	TGTGCCAGCAGTTACTCGGGCTCTGGAAACACCATATATTTT	CASSYSGSGNTIYF
TRBV4-1	TRBJ1-1	.	few	TGCGCCAGCAAGGGGAGCACTGAAGCTTTCTTT	CASKGSTEAFF
TRBV4-3	TRBJ1-1	.	.	TGCGCCAGCAGCCAAGATTGGGGGGGTGAAGCTTTCTTT	CASSQDWGGEAFF
TRBV4-3	TRBJ2-1	TRBD2	.	TGCGCCAGCAGCCAAGATAATCTCTTAGCGGGGGACGTGAATGAGCAGTTCTTC	CASSQDNLLAGDVNEQFF
TRBV7-2	TRBJ1-3	TRBD1	.	TGTGCCAGCAGTCCTGGACAGGGGGCAGGAAACACCATATATTTT	CASSPGQGAGNTIYF
TRBV9	TRBJ2-5	TRBD2	few	TGTGCCAGCAACGAGCGGGGGCGGGAGACCCAGTACTTC	CASNERGRETQYF
TRBV19	TRBJ1-2	.	.	TGTGCCAGTAGTATCACAGCCCACTATGGCTACACCTTC	CASSITAHYGYTF
TRBV7-9	TRBJ2-3	.	.	TGTGCCAGCAGCGCAGCAGGGTCTACAGATACGCAGTATTTT	CASSAAGSTDTQYF
TRBV21-1	TRBJ2-6	.	many	TGTGCCATCTTCGCGGACACGCTATCTGGGGCCAACGTCCTGACTTTC	CAIFADTLSGANVLTF
TRBV3-1	TRBJ2-7	.	few	TGTGCCAGCAGCCAGATTGTGGGGCCCTACGAGCAGTACTTC	CASSQIVGPYEQYF
TRBV7-6	TRBJ2-3	.	few	TGTGCCAGCAGCTCCGCGGGTATCACAGATACGCAGTATTTT	CASSSAGITDTQYF
TRBV12-3/TRBV12-4	TRBJ2-7	TRBD1	few	TGTGCCAGCAGCACAGGGGGCTGGTACGAGCAGTACTTC	CASSTGGWYEQYF
TRBV6-2/TRBV6-3	TRBJ2-4	TRBD1	few	TGTGCCAGCAGTCAATCGGACAGGGGTATTAACATTCAGTACTTC	CASSQSDRGINIQYF
TRBV7-9	TRBJ1-4	.	.	TGTGCCAGCAGCTTATTCGTGGCCGAACTGTTTTTT	CASSLFVAELFF
TRBV6-2/TRBV6-3	TRBJ1-1	.	many	TGTGCCAGCAGTTACTCCCCGGGAGAGACTGAAGCTTTCTTT	CASSYSPGETEAFF
TRBV7-8	TRBJ1-6	.	few	TGTGCCAGCAGCTTAGCTGCACCCCTCCACTTT	CASSLAAPLHF
TRBV28	TRBJ2-5	TRBD2	many	TGTGCCAGCAGTCCCCACCCACTAGCGGCCCAAGAGACCCAGTACTTC	CASSPHPLAAQETQYF
TRBV6-5	TRBJ2-5	.	few	TGTGCCAGCGGGGCATCGGGCGGGGAAGAGACCCAGTACTTC	CASGASGGEETQYF
TRBV4-3	TRBJ2-1	TRBD1	.	TGCGCCAGCAGCCCCGACCGTTGGACAGGGATTAACAATGAGCAGTTCTTC	CASSPDRWTGINNEQFF